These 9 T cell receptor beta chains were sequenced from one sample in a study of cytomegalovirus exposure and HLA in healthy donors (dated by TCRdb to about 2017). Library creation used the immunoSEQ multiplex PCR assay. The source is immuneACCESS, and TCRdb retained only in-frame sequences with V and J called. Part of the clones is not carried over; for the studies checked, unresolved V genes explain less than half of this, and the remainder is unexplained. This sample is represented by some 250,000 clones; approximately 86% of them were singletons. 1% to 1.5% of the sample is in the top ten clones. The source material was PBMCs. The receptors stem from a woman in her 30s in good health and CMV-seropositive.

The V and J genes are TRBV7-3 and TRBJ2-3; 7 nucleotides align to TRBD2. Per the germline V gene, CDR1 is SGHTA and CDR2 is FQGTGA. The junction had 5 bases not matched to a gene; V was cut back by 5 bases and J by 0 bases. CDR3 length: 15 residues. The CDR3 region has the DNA TGTGCCAGCAGCGTCCTGGGGGGGAGCACAGATACGCAGTATTTT. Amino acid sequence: CASSVLGGSTDTQYF.

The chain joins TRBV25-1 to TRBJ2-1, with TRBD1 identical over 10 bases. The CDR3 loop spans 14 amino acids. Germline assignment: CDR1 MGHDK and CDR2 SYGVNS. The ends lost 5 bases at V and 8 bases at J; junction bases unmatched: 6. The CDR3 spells CASSTGQGRDEQFF. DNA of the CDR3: TGTGCCAGCAGTACGGGACAGGGGCGCGATGAGCAGTTCTTC.

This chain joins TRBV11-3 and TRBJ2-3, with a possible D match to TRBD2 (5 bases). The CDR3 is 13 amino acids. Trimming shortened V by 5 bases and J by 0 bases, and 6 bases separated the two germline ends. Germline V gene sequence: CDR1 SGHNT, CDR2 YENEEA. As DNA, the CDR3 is TGTGCCAGCAGCGGGAGTAGCACAGATACGCAGTATTTT. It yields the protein CASSGSSTDTQYF.

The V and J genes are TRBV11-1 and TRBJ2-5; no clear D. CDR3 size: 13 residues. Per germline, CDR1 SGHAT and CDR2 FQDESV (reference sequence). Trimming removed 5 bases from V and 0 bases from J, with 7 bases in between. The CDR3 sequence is CASSQSYQETQYF. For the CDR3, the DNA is TGTGCCAGCAGCCAAAGCTACCAAGAGACCCAGTACTTC. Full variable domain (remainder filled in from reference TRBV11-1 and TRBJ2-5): EAEVAQSPRYKITEKSQAVAFWCDPISGHATLYWYRQILGQGPELLVQFQDESVVDDSQLPKDRFSAERLKGVDSTLKIQPAELGDSAMYLCASSQSYQETQYFGPGTRLLVL.

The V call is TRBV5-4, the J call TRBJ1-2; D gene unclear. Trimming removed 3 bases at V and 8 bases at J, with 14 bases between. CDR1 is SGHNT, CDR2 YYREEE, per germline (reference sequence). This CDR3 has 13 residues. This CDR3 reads CASSYSDVWGYTF. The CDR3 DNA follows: TGTGCCAGCAGCTACAGTGACGTGTGGGGCTACACCTTC.

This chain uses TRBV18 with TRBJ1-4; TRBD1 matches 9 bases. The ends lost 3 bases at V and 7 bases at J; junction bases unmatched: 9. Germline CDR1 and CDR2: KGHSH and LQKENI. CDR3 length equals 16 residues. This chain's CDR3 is CASSPILQGASEKLFF. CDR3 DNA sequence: TGTGCCAGCTCACCGATCCTACAGGGGGCTAGTGAAAAACTGTTTTTT.

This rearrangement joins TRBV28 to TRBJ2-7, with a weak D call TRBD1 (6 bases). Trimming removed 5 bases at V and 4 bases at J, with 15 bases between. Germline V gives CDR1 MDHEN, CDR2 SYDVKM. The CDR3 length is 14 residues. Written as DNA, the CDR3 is TGTGCCAGCAGTCCGGGACAAGGATTATACGAGCAGTACTTC. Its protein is CASSPGQGLYEQYF.

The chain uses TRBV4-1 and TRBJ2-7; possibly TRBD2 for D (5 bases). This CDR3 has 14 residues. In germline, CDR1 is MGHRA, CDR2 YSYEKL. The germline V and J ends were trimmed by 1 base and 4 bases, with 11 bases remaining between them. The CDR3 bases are TGCGCCAGCAGCCAAGCAGGAGGCTCGTACGAGCAGTACTTC. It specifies CASSQAGGSYEQYF.

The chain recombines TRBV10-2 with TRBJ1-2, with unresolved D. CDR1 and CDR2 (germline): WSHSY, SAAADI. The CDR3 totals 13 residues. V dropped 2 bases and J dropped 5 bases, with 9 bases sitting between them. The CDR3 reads CASSEGGRYGYTF. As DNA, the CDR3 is TGCGCCAGCAGTGAGGGAGGGCGGTATGGCTACACCTTC.